This T cell receptor beta chain was observed in a study of T cell responses to AZD1222 COVID-19 vaccine. Regarding the study as a whole: Every sample of the repertoires postdated the peak T cell response.

The CDR3 consists of 14 residues. Trimming stripped 1 base from V and 9 bases from J, with 14 bases between. Germline-derived CDR1 and CDR2 are SGHRS and YFSETQ. Notes on this clone: Antigen: not known.

The assay was immunoSEQ multiplex PCR, and TCRdb's table has in-frame clones only and misses some. The table records approximately 50,000 clones, around three quarters of them present only once. The receptor comes from an adult in good health. V is TRBV5-1 and J is TRBJ1-5; D not resolved. The specimen comprised peripheral blood, sampled on day 0 of AZD1222 vaccination. As DNA, the CDR3 is TGCGCCAGCAGCTTGTGCGCCAGGCTCAGGCCCCAGCATTTT. Amino acids: CASSLCARLRPQHF.